A single sample gave rise to the 29 T cell receptor beta chains below, sequenced in a study of T-cell memory formation after mild COVID-19. TCRdb reprocessed the 5' RACE reads via MiXCR and lists one record per CDR3 protein. The data show tens of thousands of distinct CDR3 sequences, with approximately 12% seen just once and almost 25% held by the top ten. Sequences were obtained from PBMCs or a T cell subset sorted from them (not recorded which). The source of these receptors is a young man who had mild COVID-19 (a few samples of this study predate the infection). Cell type and time point are not known.

This clonotype has only a few counts. This rearrangement joins TRBV5-1 to TRBJ1-3; D remains unclear. The germline CDR1 and CDR2 sequences are SGHRS and YFSETQ. The CDR3 runs 16 residues. V was cut by 0 bases and J by 0 bases, with 10 bases left in between. This CDR3 is CASSLDLLRSGNTIYF. DNA for the CDR3: TGCGCCAGCAGCTTGGACCTCCTCCGCTCTGGAAACACCATATATTTT.

The rearrangement links TRBV4-1 to TRBJ2-3; D is possibly TRBD2 (7 bases). The CDR3 sequence is 13 residues long. The V gene's germline CDR1 is MGHRA and CDR2 YSYEKL. Trimming took 8 bases from V and 6 from J, leaving 15 bases between them. The CDR3 loop reads CASGRGAPDTQYF. The CDR3 region has the DNA TGCGCCAGCGGGAGGGGGGCCCCGGATACGCAGTATTTT.

This clonotype showed up just a few times. The J gene is TRBJ1-6, the V gene TRBV6-4; 7 nucleotides line up with TRBD1. This CDR3 has 14 amino acids. Germline lookup yields CDR1 MRHNA and CDR2 SNTAGT. The junction had 4 bases not matched to a gene; V was cut back by 2 bases and J by 9 bases. The CDR3 protein is CASSDGTETSPLHF. The CDR3 nucleotides are TGTGCCAGCAGTGACGGGACAGAGACTTCACCCCTCCACTTT.

The chain is built from TRBV20-1 and TRBJ2-7; D not certain. Trimming cost V 0 bases and J 2 bases, with 14 bases left between them. The germline V gene has CDR1 DFQATT and CDR2 SNEGSKA (reference sequence). CDR3 length equals 15 residues. CDR3 bases: TGCAGTGCTAGAGATCTAAACAGAAGTACCTACGAGCAGTACTTC. It specifies CSARDLNRSTYEQYF.

This clonotype was observed at least ten times. V gene TRBV29-1 combines with J gene TRBJ1-1, with TRBD1 as a possible D gene (6 bases). The V gene's germline CDR1 is SQVTM and CDR2 ANQGSEA. V lost 1 base and J lost 0, with 9 bases in between. The CDR3 is 14 amino acids. CDR3 protein: CSVEVGGMNTEAFF. The CDR3 DNA reads TGCAGCGTTGAAGTCGGGGGCATGAACACTGAAGCTTTCTTT. Full variable domain (remainder filled in from reference TRBV29-1 and TRBJ1-1): SAVISQKPSRDICQRGTSLTIQCQVDSQVTMMFWYRQQPGQSLTLIATANQGSEATYESGFVIDKFPISRPNLTFSTLTVSNMSPEDSSIYLCSVEVGGMNTEAFFGQGTRLTVV.

V gene TRBV12-3 or TRBV12-4 combines with J gene TRBJ2-2; unclear D gene. The CDR3 runs to 12 residues. Trimming pared 4 bases from V and 7 bases from J, leaving 7 bases between. CDR3 sequence: CASSSPGGELFF. CDR3 nucleotides: TGTGCCAGCAGTTCTCCCGGCGGGGAGCTGTTTTTT.

This clonotype was counted only a few times. The chain joins TRBV7-3 to TRBJ2-1; D may match TRBD1 or TRBD2 (6 bases each). The V end lost 5 bases, the J end lost 8 bases, and 16 bases lay between the germline ends. There are 14 residues in the CDR3. Germline V gene sequence: CDR1 SGHTA, CDR2 FQGTGA. CDR3 amino acids: CASSPGGRADEQFF. The CDR3 coding sequence is TGTGCCAGCAGCCCCGGGGGCAGGGCGGATGAGCAGTTCTTC.

This clonotype appeared many times. The DNA for the CDR3 is TGCAGCGTTGAAGGTATGGGATGGGACACTGAAGCTTTCTTT. Its translation is CSVEGMGWDTEAFF. The chain recombines TRBV29-1 with TRBJ1-1; D ambiguous. The V end was cut by 1 base, the J end by 3 bases, with 12 bases between. The CDR3 has 14 amino acids. The germline gives CDR1 SQVTM, CDR2 ANQGSEA. The complete variable domain, with remaining parts taken from reference TRBV29-1 and TRBJ1-1, reads SAVISQKPSRDICQRGTSLTIQCQVDSQVTMMFWYRQQPGQSLTLIATANQGSEATYESGFVIDKFPISRPNLTFSTLTVSNMSPEDSSIYLCSVEGMGWDTEAFFGQGTRLTVV.

This clonotype was seen ten or more times. The CDR3 nucleotides are TGTGCCAGCAGTTACTCGGGGGGGAGCACCGGGGAGCTGTTTTTT. Amino acid sequence: CASSYSGGSTGELFF. The chain has TRBV6-6 and TRBJ2-2; TRBD2 matches at 7 bases. The germline V gene has CDR1 MNHNY and CDR2 SVGAGI (reference sequence). The length of the CDR3 is 15 residues. J was trimmed by 4 bases and V by 0 bases; bases with no gene match: 2.

This CDR3 is CASSSGTANSPLHF. CDR3 in DNA: TGTGCCAGCAGCTCCGGGACGGCTAATTCACCCCTCCACTTT. This chain connects TRBV7-3 to TRBJ1-6, with D possibly matching TRBD1 (5 bases). The length of the CDR3 is 14 residues. Trimming removed 4 bases at V and 6 bases at J, with 10 bases between. Per the germline V gene, CDR1 is SGHTA and CDR2 is FQGTGA.

This clonotype occurred many times. The chain combines TRBV4-1 with TRBJ2-3; 9 nucleotides match TRBD2. Germline loops: CDR1 MGHRA, CDR2 YSYEKL. The CDR3 is 17 amino acids. The J segment lost 2 bases and the V segment lost 0 bases, leaving 6 bases of the junction unmatched. In DNA, the CDR3 is TGCGCCAGCAGCCAAGATAGAGTAGCGGGGGCCACAGATACGCAGTATTTT. Encoded protein: CASSQDRVAGATDTQYF.

The chain is built from TRBV7-2 and TRBJ2-5; no clear D gene. Germline lookup yields CDR1 SGHTA and CDR2 FQGNSA. The CDR3 is 15 residues long. V was trimmed by 3 bases and J by 5 bases, leaving 16 bases between them. DNA of the CDR3: TGTGCCAGCAGCTTCCGACGGTCCCACGGGGAGACCCAGTACTTC. Translating it yields CASSFRRSHGETQYF.

This rearrangement joins TRBV18 to TRBJ2-7, with 7 bases aligning to TRBD2. In germline, CDR1 is KGHSH, CDR2 LQKENI. The CDR3 runs 12 residues. With V trimmed by 6 bases and J by 4 bases, 3 bases remained unmatched. As DNA, the CDR3 is TGTGCCAGCTCTGACGGGGGGTACGAGCAGTACTTC. Protein product: CASSDGGYEQYF.

In its sample, this clonotype was seen a few times. V gene TRBV4-2 combines with J gene TRBJ1-2; no clear D gene. Trimming pared 1 base from V and 8 bases from J, leaving 14 bases between. Germline CDR1 is LGHNA and CDR2 is YNFKEQ. The CDR3 contains 14 residues. CDR3 nucleotide sequence: TGTGCCAGCAGCCAAGTAGGCCGGGAGGGAGGCTACACCTTC. This sequence encodes CASSQVGREGGYTF.

This chain uses TRBV28 with TRBJ1-1; D gene ambiguous. There are 16 residues in the CDR3. The V gene's germline CDR1 is MDHEN and CDR2 SYDVKM. The V end was cut by 5 bases, the J end by 0 bases, with 16 bases between. The CDR3 reads CASSLGLGPVNTEAFF. Here the CDR3 DNA reads TGTGCCAGCAGTCTAGGGTTGGGCCCGGTGAACACTGAAGCTTTCTTT.

The chain uses TRBV6-5 and TRBJ2-3; maybe TRBD2 (6 bases). Looked up from germline, CDR1 is MNHEY and CDR2 is SVGAGI. V was trimmed by 2 bases and J by 0 bases, leaving 15 bases between them. The CDR3 has 17 residues. The CDR3 spells CASSYPPTGESTDTQYF. The CDR3 DNA is TGTGCCAGCAGTTACCCCCCGACGGGGGAAAGCACAGATACGCAGTATTTT.

This clonotype was counted at least ten times. The chain carries TRBV7-2 and TRBJ2-1, with 12 bases that match TRBD2. The length of the CDR3 is 15 residues. From germline, CDR1 is SGHTA and CDR2 FQGNSA. Unmatched junction bases numbered 8, after V lost 5 bases and J lost 9 bases. The CDR3 sequence is CASSPASGGGLEQFF. CDR3 coding DNA: TGTGCCAGCAGCCCTGCTAGCGGGGGGGGCCTTGAGCAGTTCTTC.

The table lists this clonotype with a few counts. The chain couples TRBV7-2 to TRBJ1-1; D is undetermined. Germline V gene lookup returns CDR1 SGHTA and CDR2 FQGNSA. V was trimmed by 2 bases and J by 4 bases, leaving 11 bases between them. The CDR3 has 14 amino acids. The CDR3 DNA reads TGTGCCAGCAGCTTAAATCTGGGGTTCACTGAAGCTTTCTTT. This encodes CASSLNLGFTEAFF.

In this sample, this clonotype turned up many times. V gene TRBV7-2 combines with J gene TRBJ2-3; maybe TRBD2 (5 bases). The CDR3 loop spans 16 amino acids. Trimming pared 5 bases from V and 1 base from J, leaving 16 bases between. The germline gives CDR1 SGHTA, CDR2 FQGNSA. The CDR3 sequence: CASSEASPGGTDTQYF. CDR3 in DNA: TGTGCCAGCAGCGAAGCGAGCCCCGGGGGCACAGATACGCAGTATTTT.

The chain is built from TRBV7-8 and TRBJ2-3; D not certain. The CDR3 loop spans 12 amino acids. The germline gives CDR1 SGHVS, CDR2 FQNEAQ. V lost 5 bases and J lost 8, with 11 bases in between. Written as DNA, the CDR3 is TGTGCCAGCAGCCCCCTCCAGACTACGCAGTATTTT. This encodes CASSPLQTTQYF.

This clonotype was recorded many times. V and J are TRBV30 and TRBJ2-3; 9 bases are shared with TRBD2. V dropped 0 bases and J dropped 2; count of bases not matched to a gene: 6. Germline CDR1 reads GTSNPN; CDR2 reads SVGIG (reference sequence). The length of the CDR3 is 16 residues. The CDR3 DNA follows: TGTGCCTGGAGTGTCGGTCTAGCGGGGTTCACAGATACGCAGTATTTT. It translates to CAWSVGLAGFTDTQYF. Full variable domain (outside the CDR3, taken from reference TRBV30 and TRBJ2-3): SQTIHQWPATLVQPVGSPLSLECTVEGTSNPNLYWYRQAAGRGLQLLFYSVGIGQISSEVPQNLSASRPQDRQFILSSKKLLLSDSGFYLCAWSVGLAGFTDTQYFGPGTRLTVL.

In its sample, this clonotype was seen a few times. This chain links TRBV3-1 with TRBJ2-5; D possibly corresponds to TRBD1 (7 bases). Germline values: CDR1 LGHDT, CDR2 YNNKEL (reference sequence). The CDR3 sequence is 15 residues long. Trimming stripped 0 bases from V and 2 bases from J, with 10 bases between. This chain's CDR3 is CASSQDAGQQETQYF. The CDR3 DNA reads TGTGCCAGCAGCCAAGATGCGGGACAGCAAGAGACCCAGTACTTC.

This clonotype showed up just a few times. This rearrangement joins TRBV5-6 to TRBJ1-5; TRBD1 aligns across 9 bases. The CDR3 is made up of 16 amino acids. In germline, CDR1 is SGHDT, CDR2 YYEEEE. The ends lost 4 bases at V and 5 bases at J; junction bases unmatched: 10. The CDR3 region has the DNA TGTGCCAGCAGCCAATGGGACAGGGAGCACTATCAGCCCCAGCATTTT. It codes for CASSQWDREHYQPQHF.

This clonotype has at least ten counts. CDR3 sequence: CASSFDGGPYNEQFF. DNA for the CDR3: TGCGCCAGCAGCTTCGACGGGGGGCCTTACAATGAGCAGTTCTTC. This chain connects TRBV5-1 to TRBJ2-1, with a tentative D call TRBD2 (7 bases). Germline CDR1 reads SGHRS; CDR2 reads YFSETQ. This CDR3 contains 15 residues. V was clipped by 2 bases and J by 4 bases, with 13 bases between them.

This clonotype showed up many times. This sequence joins TRBV7-2 and TRBJ2-1; no clear D. Trimming pared 4 bases from V and 1 base from J, leaving 14 bases between. The CDR3 has 16 residues. Germline V gives CDR1 SGHTA, CDR2 FQGNSA. CDR3 in amino acids: CASSSLVRVSYNEQFF. The CDR3 DNA follows: TGTGCCAGCAGCTCTTTGGTGCGCGTGTCCTACAATGAGCAGTTCTTC.

The rearrangement links TRBV6-6 to TRBJ2-5, with 11 bases aligning to TRBD2. The germline V gene has CDR1 MNHNY and CDR2 SVGAGI (reference sequence). The CDR3 covers 19 residues. Trimming removed 9 bases from V and 2 bases from J; junction bases left unmatched: 20. CDR3 DNA sequence: TGTGCCAGTCGATCCACCCGAAAACTAGCGGGGGAAAAACAAGAGACCCAGTACTTC. This gives the protein CASRSTRKLAGEKQETQYF.

The rearrangement links TRBV11-3 to TRBJ2-1; D gene uncertain. Looked up from germline, CDR1 is SGHNT and CDR2 is YENEEA. The CDR3 is 13 residues long. V gave up 4 bases and J gave up 7 bases, with 11 bases separating them. CDR3 amino acids: CASSSRALNEQFF. The CDR3 DNA is TGTGCCAGCAGCTCTAGGGCTTTGAATGAGCAGTTCTTC.

This clonotype is deemed medium-sized (0.01 to 0.1%). The chain joins TRBV27 to TRBJ2-7; 8 nucleotides agree with TRBD2. The length of the CDR3 is 15 residues. Germline trimming cut 1 base from V and 1 base from J; bases unmatched to any gene: 3. CDR1 is MNHEY, CDR2 SMNVEV, per germline (reference sequence). The chain's CDR3 is CASSLLAGSSYEQYF. The CDR3 nucleotides read TGTGCCAGCAGTTTATTAGCGGGGTCTTCCTACGAGCAGTACTTC.

Only a few counts were recorded for this clonotype. This chain links TRBV11-3 with TRBJ2-5, with TRBD2 identical over 12 bases. The ends lost 8 bases at V and 7 bases at J; junction bases unmatched: 5. Germline CDR1 and CDR2: SGHNT and YENEEA. The CDR3 has 13 amino acids. CDR3 region: CASAQTSGGTQYF. CDR3 DNA: TGTGCCAGCGCCCAGACTAGCGGGGGGACCCAGTACTTC.